This T cell receptor (beta chain) originates from a study of T cell repertoires in cytomegalovirus infection. Study summary: Through public TCR beta signatures, both CMV infection and matching HLA type were indicated. Study-wide findings and caveats: The cumulative frequency of public TCR beta families identified carriers of CMV plus the relevant HLA. There were HLA-C-restricted CMV-specific TCR beta clonotypes dominating the ex vivo response.

This clonotype occurred a few times. The antigen is unknown. Germline V lookup: CDR1 SGHTA, CDR2 FQGTGA. This CDR3 contains 17 residues. V was clipped by 4 bases and J by 2 bases; unmatched bases: 4. MiXCR was run by TCRdb on the reads, yielding one entry per CDR3 protein. The table includes around 180,000 distinct CDR3 sequences, roughly 27% detected once. The chain employs TRBV7-3 and TRBJ2-2, with 13 bases lining up with TRBD2. The sequencing sample was made of PBMCs. The receptor was derived from a human donor in good health (CMV status not recorded). Some clones in this sample may be carry-over from other donors' samples. The CDR3 loop is CASSSGTSGENTGELFF. The CDR3 coding sequence is TGTGCCAGCAGCTCAGGGACTAGCGGGGAAAACACCGGGGAGCTGTTTTTT.